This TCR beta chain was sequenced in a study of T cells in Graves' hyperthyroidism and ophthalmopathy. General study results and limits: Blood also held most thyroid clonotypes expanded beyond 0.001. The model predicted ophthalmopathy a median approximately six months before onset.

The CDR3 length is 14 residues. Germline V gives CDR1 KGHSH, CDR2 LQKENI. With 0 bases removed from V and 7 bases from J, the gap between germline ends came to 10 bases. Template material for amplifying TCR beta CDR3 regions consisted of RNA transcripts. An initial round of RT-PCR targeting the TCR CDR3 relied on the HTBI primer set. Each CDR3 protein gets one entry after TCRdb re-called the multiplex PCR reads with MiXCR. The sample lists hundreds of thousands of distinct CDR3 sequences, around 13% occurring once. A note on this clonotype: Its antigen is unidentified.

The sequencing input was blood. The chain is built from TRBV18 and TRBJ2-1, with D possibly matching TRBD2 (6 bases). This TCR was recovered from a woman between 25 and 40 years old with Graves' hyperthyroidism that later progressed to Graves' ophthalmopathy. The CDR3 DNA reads TGTGCCAGCTCACCACCGGCTGGGAGGAATGAGCAGTTCTTC. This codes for CASSPPAGRNEQFF.